Given below is one T cell receptor beta chain in context. This entry belongs to a study of blood T cell repertoires in COVID-19. This CDR3 has 15 residues. Germline V lookup: CDR1 SGHAT, CDR2 FQNNGV. With 4 bases removed from V and 10 bases from J, the gap between germline ends came to 19 bases. Repertoires were generated with immunoSEQ multiplex PCR, while TCRdb's copy carries only in-frame clones and drops some. Found here are 200,000 to 300,000 clones, about 91% of them singletons; the top ten hold roughly 2.7%. V is TRBV11-2 and J is TRBJ2-2, with TRBD1 as a possible D gene (5 bases). Sequenced input: peripheral blood. This sequence was found in a person aged 18-35 years with COVID-19, enrolled during active disease. The CDR3 coding sequence is TGTGCCAGCAGCTGGGGCGACAGCGTCAACGAGGAGCTGTTTTTT. This sequence encodes CASSWGDSVNEELFF.